This T cell receptor beta chain was sequenced in a study of cytomegalovirus exposure and HLA in healthy donors. A word on this clone: Antigen: not known.

Overall study results and limits: Upon later analysis, HLA-associated TCR beta chains proved more clonally expanded than other, equally common chains.

PCR primers comprised 60 Vbeta and 13 Jbeta primers. Some clones are missing from TCRdb's copy, which holds only in-frame ones; the method was immunoSEQ multiplex PCR. The data show about 93,000 clones, 82% seen once. This CDR3 is built from 17 residues. Deletions cut 2 bases from V and 3 bases from J, with 17 bases between. Germline-derived CDR1 and CDR2 are ENHRY and SYGVKD. Sequencing input: PBMCs. This TCR came from a man aged 45-65 years in good health and CMV-seronegative. The chain carries TRBV10-3 and TRBJ2-1; the D gene is possibly TRBD2 (6 bases). CDR3 nucleotides: TGTGCCATCAGTGAGGCACGGGGGTCGGCTGGCTACAATGAGCAGTTCTTC. Its translation is CAISEARGSAGYNEQFF.